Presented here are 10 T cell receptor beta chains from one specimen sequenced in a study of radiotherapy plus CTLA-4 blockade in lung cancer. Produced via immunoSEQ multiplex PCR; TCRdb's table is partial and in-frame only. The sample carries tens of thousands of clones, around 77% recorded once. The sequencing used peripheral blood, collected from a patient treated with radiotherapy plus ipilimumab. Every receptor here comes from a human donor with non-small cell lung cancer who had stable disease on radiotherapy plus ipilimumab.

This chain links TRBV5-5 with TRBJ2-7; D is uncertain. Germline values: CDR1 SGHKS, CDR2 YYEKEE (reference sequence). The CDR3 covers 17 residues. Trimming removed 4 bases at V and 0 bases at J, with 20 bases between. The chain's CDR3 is CASSRYGRSSSSYEQYV. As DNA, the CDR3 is TGTGCCAGCAGCCGTTACGGACGGTCTTCAAGCTCCTACGAGCAGTACGTC.

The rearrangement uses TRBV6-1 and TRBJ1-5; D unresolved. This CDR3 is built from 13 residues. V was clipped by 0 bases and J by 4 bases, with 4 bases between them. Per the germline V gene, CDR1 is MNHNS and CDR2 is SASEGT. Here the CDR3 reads CASSEAGNQPQHF. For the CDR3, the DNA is TGTGCCAGCAGTGAAGCCGGAAATCAGCCCCAGCATTTT.

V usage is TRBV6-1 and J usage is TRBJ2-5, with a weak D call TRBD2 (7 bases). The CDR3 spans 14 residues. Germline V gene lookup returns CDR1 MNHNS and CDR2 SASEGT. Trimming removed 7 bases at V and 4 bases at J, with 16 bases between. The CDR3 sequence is CASNAGAPRETQYF. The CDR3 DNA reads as TGTGCCAGCAATGCGGGGGCACCTCGAGAGACCCAGTACTTC.

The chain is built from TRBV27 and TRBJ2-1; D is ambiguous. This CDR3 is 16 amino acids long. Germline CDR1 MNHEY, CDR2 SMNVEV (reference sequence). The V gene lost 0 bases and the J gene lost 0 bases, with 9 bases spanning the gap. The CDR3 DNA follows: TGTGCCAGCAGTTTATCGACGGCAGACTCCTACAATGAGCAGTTCTTC. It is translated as CASSLSTADSYNEQFF.

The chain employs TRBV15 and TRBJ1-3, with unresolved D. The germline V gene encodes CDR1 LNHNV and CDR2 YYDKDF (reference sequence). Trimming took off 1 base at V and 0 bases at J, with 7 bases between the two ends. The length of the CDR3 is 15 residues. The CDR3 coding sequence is TGTGCCACCAGCAGAGCGACCTACTCTGGAAACACCATATATTTT. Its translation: CATSRATYSGNTIYF.

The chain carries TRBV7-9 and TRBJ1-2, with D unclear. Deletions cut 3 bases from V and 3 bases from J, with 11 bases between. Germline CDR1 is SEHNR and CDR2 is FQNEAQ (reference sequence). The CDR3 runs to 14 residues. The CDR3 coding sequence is TGTGCCAGCAGCTTTGAGAATTCCGACTATGGCTACACCTTC. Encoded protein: CASSFENSDYGYTF.

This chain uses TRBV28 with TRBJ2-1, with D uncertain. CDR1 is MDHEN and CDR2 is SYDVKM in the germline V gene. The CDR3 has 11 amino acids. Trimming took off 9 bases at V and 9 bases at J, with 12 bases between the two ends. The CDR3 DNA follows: TGTGCCAGTATTAGGTTGGGTGAGCAGTTCTTC. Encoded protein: CASIRLGEQFF.

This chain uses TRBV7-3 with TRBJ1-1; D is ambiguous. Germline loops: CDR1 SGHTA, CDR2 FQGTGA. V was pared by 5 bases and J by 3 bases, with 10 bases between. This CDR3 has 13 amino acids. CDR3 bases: TGTGCCAGCAGCCGAATTGGGGACACTGAAGCTTTCTTT. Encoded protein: CASSRIGDTEAFF.

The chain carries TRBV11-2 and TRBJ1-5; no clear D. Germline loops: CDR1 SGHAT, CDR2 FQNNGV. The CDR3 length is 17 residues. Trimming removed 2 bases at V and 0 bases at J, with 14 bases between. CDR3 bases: TGTGCCAGCAGCTTAACTAGCGGGCCTTATAGCAATCAGCCCCAGCATTTT. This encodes CASSLTSGPYSNQPQHF.

CDR3 amino acids: CASSNQGGAVRNYGYTF. Here the CDR3 DNA reads TGTGCCAGCTCAAACCAAGGGGGCGCGGTGAGGAACTATGGCTACACCTTC. V is TRBV18 and J is TRBJ1-2; 7 bases are shared with TRBD1. The V segment lost 5 bases and the J segment 2 bases; nucleotides outside the gene matches: 14. The germline CDR1 and CDR2 sequences are KGHSH and LQKENI. This CDR3 has 17 amino acids.